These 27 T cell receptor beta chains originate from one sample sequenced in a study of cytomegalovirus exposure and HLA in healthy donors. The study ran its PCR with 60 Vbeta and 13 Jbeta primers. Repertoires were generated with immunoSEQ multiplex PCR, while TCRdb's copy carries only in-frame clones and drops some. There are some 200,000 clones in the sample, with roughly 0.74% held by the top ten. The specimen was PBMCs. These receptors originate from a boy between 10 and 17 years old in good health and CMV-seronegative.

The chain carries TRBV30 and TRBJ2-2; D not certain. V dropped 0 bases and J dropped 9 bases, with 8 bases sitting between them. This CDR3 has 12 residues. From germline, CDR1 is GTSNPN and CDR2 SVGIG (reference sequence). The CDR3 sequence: CAWSVRGRELFF. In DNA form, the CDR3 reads TGTGCCTGGAGTGTACGAGGCAGGGAGCTGTTTTTT.

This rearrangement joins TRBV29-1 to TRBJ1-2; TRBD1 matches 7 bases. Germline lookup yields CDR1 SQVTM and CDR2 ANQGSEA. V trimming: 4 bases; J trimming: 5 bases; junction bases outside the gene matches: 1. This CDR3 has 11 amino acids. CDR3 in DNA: TGCAGCGTTGCACAGGGGTATGGCTACACCTTC. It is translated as CSVAQGYGYTF.

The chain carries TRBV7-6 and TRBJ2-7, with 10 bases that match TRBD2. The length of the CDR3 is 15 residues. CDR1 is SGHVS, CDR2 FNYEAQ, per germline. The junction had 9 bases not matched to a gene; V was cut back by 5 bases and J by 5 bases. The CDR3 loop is CASSLSSGGPNEQYF. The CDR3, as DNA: TGTGCCAGCAGCCTAAGTAGCGGGGGGCCCAACGAGCAGTACTTC.

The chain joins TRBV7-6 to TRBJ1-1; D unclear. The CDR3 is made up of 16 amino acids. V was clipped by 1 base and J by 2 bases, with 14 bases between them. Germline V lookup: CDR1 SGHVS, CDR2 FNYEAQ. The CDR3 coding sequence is TGTGCCAGCAGCTTAGGCAGCGCCGGGAGTAACACTGAAGCTTTCTTT. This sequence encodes CASSLGSAGSNTEAFF.

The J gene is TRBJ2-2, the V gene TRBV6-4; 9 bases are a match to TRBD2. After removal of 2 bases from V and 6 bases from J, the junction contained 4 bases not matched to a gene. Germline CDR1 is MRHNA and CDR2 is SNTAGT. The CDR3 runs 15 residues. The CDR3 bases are TGTGCCAGCAGTGACACGCGGGGGGGATCCGGGGAGCTGTTTTTT. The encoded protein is CASSDTRGGSGELFF.

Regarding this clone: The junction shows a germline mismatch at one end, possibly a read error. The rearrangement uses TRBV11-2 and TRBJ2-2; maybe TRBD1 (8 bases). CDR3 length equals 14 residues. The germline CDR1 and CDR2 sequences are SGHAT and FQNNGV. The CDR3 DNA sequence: TGTGCCGGCAGCTTAACAGGGGGGGTCGGGGAGCTGTTTTTT. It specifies CAGSLTGGVGELFF. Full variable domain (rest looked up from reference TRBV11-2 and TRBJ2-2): EAGVAQSPRYKIIEKRQSVAFWCNPISGHATLYWYQQILGQGPKLLIQFQNNGVVDDSQLPKDRFSAERLKGVDSTLKIQPAKLEDSAVYLCAGSLTGGVGELFFGEGSRLTVL.

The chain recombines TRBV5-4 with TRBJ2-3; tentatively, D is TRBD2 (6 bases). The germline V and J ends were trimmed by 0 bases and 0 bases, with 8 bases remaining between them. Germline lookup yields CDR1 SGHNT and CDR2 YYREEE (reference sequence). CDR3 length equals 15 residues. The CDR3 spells CASSLAGTSTDTQYF. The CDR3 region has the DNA TGTGCCAGCAGCTTGGCCGGGACTAGCACAGATACGCAGTATTTT.

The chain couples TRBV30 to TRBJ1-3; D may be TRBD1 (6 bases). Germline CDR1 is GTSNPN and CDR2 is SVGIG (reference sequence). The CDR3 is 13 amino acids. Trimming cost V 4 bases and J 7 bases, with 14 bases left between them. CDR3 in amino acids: CAWIERGGNTIYF. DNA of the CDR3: TGTGCCTGGATCGAAAGGGGGGGGAACACCATATATTTT.

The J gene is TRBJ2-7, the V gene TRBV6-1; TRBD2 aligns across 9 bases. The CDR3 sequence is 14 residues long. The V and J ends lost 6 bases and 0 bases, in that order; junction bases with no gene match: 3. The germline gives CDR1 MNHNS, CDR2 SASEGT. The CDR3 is CASRGTSSSYEQYF. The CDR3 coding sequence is TGTGCCAGCAGAGGGACTAGCTCCTCCTACGAGCAGTACTTC.

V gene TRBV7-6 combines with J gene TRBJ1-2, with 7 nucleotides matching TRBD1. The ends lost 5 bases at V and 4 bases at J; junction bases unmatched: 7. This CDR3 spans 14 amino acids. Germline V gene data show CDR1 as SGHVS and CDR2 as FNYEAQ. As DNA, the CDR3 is TGTGCCAGCAGCAACAAACAGGGGCCCTATGGCTACACCTTC. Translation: CASSNKQGPYGYTF.

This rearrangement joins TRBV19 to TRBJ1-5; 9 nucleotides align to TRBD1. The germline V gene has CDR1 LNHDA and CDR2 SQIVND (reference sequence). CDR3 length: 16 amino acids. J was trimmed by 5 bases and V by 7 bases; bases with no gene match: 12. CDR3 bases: TGTGCCAGTATGCCGACTAACAGGGGGCAATATCAGCCCCAGCATTTT. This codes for CASMPTNRGQYQPQHF.

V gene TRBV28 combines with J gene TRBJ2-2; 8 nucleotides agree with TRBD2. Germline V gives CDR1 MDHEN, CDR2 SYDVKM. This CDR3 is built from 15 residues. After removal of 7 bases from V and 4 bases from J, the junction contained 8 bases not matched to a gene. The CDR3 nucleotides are TGTGCCAGCACCTCGGGGGGGGTACTCACCGGGGAGCTGTTTTTT. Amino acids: CASTSGGVLTGELFF.

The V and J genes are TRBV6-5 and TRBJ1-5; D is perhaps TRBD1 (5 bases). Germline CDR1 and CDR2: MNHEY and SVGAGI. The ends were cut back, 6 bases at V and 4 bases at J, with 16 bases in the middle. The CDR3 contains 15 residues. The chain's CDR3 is CASRPGRALNQPQHF. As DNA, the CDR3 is TGTGCCAGCAGACCAGGGAGGGCCCTTAATCAGCCCCAGCATTTT.

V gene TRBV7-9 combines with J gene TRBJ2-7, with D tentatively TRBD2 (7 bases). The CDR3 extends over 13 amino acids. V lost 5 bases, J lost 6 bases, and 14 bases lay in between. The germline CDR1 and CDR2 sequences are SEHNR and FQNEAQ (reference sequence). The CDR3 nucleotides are TGTGCCAGCAGCCTACTGGGGGGGCCCGAGCAGTACTTC. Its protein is CASSLLGGPEQYF.

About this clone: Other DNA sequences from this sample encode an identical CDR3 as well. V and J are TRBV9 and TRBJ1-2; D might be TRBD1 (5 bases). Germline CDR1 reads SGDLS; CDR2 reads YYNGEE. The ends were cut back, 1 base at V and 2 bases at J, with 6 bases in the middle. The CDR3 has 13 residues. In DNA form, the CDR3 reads TGTGCCAGCAGCGTACAGGGAAACTATGGCTACACCTTC. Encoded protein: CASSVQGNYGYTF.

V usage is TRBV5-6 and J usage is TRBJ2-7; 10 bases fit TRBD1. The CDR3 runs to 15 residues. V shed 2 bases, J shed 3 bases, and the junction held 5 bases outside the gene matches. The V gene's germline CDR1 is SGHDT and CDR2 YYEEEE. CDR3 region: CASSFLGTGVYEQYF. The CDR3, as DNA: TGTGCCAGCAGCTTTCTCGGGACAGGGGTCTACGAGCAGTACTTC.

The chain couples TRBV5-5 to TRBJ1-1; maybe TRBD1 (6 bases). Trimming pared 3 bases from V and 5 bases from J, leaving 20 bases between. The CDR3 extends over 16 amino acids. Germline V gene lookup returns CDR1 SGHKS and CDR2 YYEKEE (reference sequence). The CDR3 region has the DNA TGTGCCAGCAGCTCAACCTGGACAGTGTCGGGGACTGAAGCTTTCTTT. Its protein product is CASSSTWTVSGTEAFF. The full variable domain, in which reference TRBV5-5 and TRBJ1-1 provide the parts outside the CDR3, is DAGVTQSPTHLIKTRGQQVTLRCSPISGHKSVSWYQQVLGQGPQFIFQYYEKEERGRGNFPDRFSARQFPNYSSELNVNALLLGDSALYLCASSSTWTVSGTEAFFGQGTRLTVV.

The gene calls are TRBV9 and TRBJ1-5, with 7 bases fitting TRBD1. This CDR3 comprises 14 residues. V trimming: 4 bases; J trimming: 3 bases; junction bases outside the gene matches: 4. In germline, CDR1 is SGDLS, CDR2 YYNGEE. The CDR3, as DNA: TGTGCCAGCAGCCGTGACAGGGACAATCAGCCCCAGCATTTT. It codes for CASSRDRDNQPQHF.

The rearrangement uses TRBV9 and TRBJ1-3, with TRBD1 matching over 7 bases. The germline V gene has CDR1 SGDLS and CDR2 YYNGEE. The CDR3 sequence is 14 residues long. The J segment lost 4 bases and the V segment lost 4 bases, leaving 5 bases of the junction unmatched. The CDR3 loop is CASSPGTAGNTIYF. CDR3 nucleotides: TGTGCCAGCAGCCCGGGGACAGCAGGAAACACCATATATTTT. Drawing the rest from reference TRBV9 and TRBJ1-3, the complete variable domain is DSGVTQTPKHLITATGQRVTLRCSPRSGDLSVYWYQQSLDQGLQFLIQYYNGEERAKGNILERFSAQQFPDLHSELNLSSLELGDSALYFCASSPGTAGNTIYFGEGSWLTVV.

CDR3 sequence reads: CASSATPRSNQPQHF. DNA for the CDR3: TGTGCCAGCAGTGCAACCCCTAGGTCAAATCAGCCCCAGCATTTT. The V and J genes are TRBV25-1 and TRBJ1-5, with D unclear. Germline V gene data show CDR1 as MGHDK and CDR2 as SYGVNS. The V gene lost 4 bases and the J gene lost 4 bases, with 14 bases spanning the gap. The CDR3 sequence is 15 residues long.

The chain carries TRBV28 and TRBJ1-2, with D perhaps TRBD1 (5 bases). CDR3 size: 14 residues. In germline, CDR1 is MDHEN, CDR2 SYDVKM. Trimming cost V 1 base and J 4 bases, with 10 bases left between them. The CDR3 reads CASSLSGVVYGYTF. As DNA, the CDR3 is TGTGCCAGCAGTTTATCGGGGGTTGTCTATGGCTACACCTTC.

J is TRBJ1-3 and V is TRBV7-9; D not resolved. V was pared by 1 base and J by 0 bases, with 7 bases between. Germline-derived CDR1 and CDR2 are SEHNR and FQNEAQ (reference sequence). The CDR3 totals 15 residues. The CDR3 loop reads CASSLGPSSGNTIYF. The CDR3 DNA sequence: TGTGCCAGCAGCTTAGGCCCCAGCTCTGGAAACACCATATATTTT.

The CDR3 nucleotides are TGTGCCAGCAGTTTATCCGGTGGGACTAGCGGGGGGTCAAATGAGCAGTTCTTC. Protein: CASSLSGGTSGGSNEQFF. The V and J genes are TRBV27 and TRBJ2-1; 15 nucleotides match TRBD2. This CDR3 spans 18 amino acids. Trimming removed 0 bases from V and 7 bases from J; junction bases left unmatched: 7. Germline CDR1 and CDR2: MNHEY and SMNVEV (reference sequence).

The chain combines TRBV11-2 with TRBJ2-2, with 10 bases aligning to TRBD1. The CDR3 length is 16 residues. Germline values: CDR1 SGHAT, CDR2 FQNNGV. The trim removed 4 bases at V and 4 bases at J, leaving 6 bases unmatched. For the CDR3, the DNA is TGTGCCAGCAGCTCGTCGGGACAGGGGATCACCGGGGAGCTGTTTTTT. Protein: CASSSSGQGITGELFF.

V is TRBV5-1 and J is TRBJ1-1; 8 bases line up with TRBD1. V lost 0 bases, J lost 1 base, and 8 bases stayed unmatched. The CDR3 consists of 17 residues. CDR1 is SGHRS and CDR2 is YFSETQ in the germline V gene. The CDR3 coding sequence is TGCGCCAGCAGCTTGGCGAACCCAGGGGGCAGGAACACTGAAGCTTTCTTT. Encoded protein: CASSLANPGGRNTEAFF.

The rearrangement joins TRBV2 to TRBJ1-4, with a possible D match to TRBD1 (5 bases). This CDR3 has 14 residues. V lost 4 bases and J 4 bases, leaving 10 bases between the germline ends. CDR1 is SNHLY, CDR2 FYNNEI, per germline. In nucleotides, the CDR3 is TGTGCCAGCAGTGGGCAGGGTCTTAATGAAAAACTGTTTTTT. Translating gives CASSGQGLNEKLFF.

CDR3: CASSDTLIMNTEAFF. The CDR3 coding sequence is TGTGCCAGCAGCGATACTCTAATTATGAACACTGAAGCTTTCTTT. The rearrangement joins TRBV7-9 to TRBJ1-1; D is unclear. The germline CDR1 and CDR2 sequences are SEHNR and FQNEAQ (reference sequence). V lost 5 bases to trimming and J lost 0 bases, with 13 bases between them. CDR3 length: 15 residues.